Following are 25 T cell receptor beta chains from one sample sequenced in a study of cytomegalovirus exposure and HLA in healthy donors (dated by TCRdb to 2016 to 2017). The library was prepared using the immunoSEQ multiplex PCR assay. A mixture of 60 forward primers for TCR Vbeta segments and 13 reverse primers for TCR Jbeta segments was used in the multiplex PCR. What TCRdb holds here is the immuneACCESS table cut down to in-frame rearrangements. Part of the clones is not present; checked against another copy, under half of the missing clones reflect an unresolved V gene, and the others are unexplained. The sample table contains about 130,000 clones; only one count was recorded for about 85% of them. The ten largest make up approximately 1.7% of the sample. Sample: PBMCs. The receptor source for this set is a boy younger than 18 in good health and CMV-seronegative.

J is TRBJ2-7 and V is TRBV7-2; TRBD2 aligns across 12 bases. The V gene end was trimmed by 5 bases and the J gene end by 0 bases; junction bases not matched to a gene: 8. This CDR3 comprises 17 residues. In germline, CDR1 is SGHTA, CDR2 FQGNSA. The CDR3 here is CASSAGLAGTLSYEQYF. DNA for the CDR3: TGTGCCAGCAGCGCGGGACTAGCGGGTACGCTCTCCTACGAGCAGTACTTC.

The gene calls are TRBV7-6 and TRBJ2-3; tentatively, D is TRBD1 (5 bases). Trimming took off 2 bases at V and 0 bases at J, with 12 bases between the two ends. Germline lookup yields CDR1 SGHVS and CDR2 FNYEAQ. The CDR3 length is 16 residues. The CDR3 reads CASSLRVTGSTDTQYF. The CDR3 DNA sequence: TGTGCCAGCAGCTTACGGGTAACAGGTAGCACAGATACGCAGTATTTT.

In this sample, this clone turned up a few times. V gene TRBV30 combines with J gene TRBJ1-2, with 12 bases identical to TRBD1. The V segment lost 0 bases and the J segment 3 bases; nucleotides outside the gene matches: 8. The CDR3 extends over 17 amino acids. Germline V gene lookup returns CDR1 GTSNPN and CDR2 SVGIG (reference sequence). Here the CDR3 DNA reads TGTGCCTGGAGTGTACCCCGGGGACAGGGGGCAGACTATGGCTACACCTTC. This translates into CAWSVPRGQGADYGYTF.

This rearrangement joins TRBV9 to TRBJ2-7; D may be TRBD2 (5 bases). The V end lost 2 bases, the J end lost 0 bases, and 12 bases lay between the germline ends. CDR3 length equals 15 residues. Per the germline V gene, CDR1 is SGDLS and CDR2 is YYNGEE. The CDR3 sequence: CASSVTDRGSYEQYF. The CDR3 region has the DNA TGTGCCAGCAGCGTGACGGACCGGGGCTCCTACGAGCAGTACTTC.

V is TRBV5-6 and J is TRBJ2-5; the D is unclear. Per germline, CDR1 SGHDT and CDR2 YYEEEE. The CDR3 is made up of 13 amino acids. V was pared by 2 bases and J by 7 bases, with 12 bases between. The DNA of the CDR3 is TGTGCCAGCAGCTTTGGCGGTCCGGGGACCCAGTACTTC. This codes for CASSFGGPGTQYF.

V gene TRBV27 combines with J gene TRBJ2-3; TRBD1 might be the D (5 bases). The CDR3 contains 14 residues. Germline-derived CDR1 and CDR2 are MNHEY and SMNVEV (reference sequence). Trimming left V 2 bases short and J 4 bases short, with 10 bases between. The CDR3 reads CASSLKQVADTQYF. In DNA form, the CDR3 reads TGTGCCAGCAGTTTAAAACAGGTGGCAGATACGCAGTATTTT.

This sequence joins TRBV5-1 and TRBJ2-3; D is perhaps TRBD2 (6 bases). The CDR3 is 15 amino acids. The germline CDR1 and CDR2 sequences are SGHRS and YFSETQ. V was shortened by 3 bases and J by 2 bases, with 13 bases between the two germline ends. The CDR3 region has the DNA TGCGCCAGCAGCTACCGGACGGGAGACACAGATACGCAGTATTTT. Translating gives CASSYRTGDTDTQYF.

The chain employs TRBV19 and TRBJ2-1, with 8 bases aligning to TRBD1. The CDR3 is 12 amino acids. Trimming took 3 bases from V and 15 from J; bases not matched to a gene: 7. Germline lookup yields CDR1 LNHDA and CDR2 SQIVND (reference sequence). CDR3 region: CASSIGTGHTFF. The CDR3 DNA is TGTGCCAGTAGTATCGGGACAGGTCATACGTTCTTC. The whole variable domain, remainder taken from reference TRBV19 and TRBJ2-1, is DGGITQSPKYLFRKEGQNVTLSCEQNLNHDAMYWYRQDPGQGLRLIYYSQIVNDFQKGDIAEGYSVSREKKESFPLTVTSAQKNPTAFYLCASSIGTGHTFFGPGTRLTVL.

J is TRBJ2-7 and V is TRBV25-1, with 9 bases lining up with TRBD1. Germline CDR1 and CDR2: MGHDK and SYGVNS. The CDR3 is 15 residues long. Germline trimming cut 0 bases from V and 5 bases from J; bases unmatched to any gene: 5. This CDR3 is CASSEYRGDRDEQYF. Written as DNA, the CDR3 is TGTGCCAGCAGTGAATACAGAGGGGACAGGGACGAGCAGTACTTC.

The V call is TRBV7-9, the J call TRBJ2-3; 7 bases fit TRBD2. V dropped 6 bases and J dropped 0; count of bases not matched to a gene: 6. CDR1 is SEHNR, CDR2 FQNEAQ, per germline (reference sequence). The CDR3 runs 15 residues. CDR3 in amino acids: CASSLQAGSTDTQYF. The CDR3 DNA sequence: TGTGCCAGCAGTCTCCAAGCGGGGAGCACAGATACGCAGTATTTT.

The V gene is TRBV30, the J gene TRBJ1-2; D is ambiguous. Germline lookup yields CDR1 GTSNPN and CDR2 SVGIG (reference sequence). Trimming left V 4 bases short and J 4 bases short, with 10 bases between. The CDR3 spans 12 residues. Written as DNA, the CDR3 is TGTGCCTGGAACGAGGCCAGCTATGGCTACACCTTC. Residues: CAWNEASYGYTF.

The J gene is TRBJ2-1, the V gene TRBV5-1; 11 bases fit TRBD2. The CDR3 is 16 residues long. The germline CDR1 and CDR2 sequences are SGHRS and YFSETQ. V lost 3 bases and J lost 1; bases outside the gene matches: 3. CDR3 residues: CASSSVAGGSYNEQFF. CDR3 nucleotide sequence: TGCGCCAGCAGCTCGGTAGCGGGGGGGTCCTACAATGAGCAGTTCTTC.

The DNA of the CDR3 is TGCGCCAGCAGCCAAGCCGGACAGGGGGCGACTAATGAAAAACTGTTTTTT. Translation: CASSQAGQGATNEKLFF. The chain links TRBV4-1 to TRBJ1-4; 11 bases match TRBD1. CDR3 length: 17 residues. Per germline, CDR1 MGHRA and CDR2 YSYEKL. The V gene end was trimmed by 1 base and the J gene end by 2 bases; junction bases not matched to a gene: 3.

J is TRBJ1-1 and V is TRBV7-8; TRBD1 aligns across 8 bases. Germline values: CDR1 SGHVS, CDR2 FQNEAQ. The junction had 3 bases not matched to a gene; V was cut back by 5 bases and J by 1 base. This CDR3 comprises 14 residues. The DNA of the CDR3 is TGTGCCAGCAGCGTCGACAGGGGGAACACTGAAGCTTTCTTT. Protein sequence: CASSVDRGNTEAFF.

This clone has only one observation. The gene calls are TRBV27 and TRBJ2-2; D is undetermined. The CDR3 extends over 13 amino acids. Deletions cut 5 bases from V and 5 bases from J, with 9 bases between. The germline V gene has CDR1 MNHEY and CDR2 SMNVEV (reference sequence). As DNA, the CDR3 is TGTGCCAGCAGTCCCCTAGAGACCGGGGAGCTGTTTTTT. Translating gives CASSPLETGELFF.

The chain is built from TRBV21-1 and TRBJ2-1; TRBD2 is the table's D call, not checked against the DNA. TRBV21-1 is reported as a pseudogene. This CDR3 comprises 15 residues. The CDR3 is CASSKSGTSDNEQFF. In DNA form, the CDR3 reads TGTGCCAGCAGCAAATCCGGGACTAGTGACAATGAGCAGTTCTTC.

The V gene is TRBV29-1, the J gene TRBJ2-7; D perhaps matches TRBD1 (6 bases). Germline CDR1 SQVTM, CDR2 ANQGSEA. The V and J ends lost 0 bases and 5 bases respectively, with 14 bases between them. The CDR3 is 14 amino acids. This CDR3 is CSVEEQGGPNEQYF. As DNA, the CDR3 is TGCAGCGTTGAAGAACAGGGCGGTCCAAACGAGCAGTACTTC.

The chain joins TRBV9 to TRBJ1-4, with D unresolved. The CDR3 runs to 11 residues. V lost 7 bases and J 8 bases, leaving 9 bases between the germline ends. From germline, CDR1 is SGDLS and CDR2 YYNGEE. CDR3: CASGAGEKLFF. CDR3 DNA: TGTGCCAGCGGCGCGGGGGAAAAACTGTTTTTT.

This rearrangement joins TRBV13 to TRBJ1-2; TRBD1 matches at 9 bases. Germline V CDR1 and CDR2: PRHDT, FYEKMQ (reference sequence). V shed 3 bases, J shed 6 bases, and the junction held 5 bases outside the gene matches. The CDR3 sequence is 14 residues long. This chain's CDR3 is CASSFADRGNGYTF. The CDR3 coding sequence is TGTGCCAGCAGCTTTGCCGACAGGGGGAATGGCTACACCTTC.

The CDR3 region has the DNA TGTGCCAGCAACCCATCAGGGGTCTCTGGGGCCAACGTCCTGACTTTC. Translating it yields CASNPSGVSGANVLTF. This sequence joins TRBV5-4 and TRBJ2-6; possibly TRBD1 for D (6 bases). The CDR3 is 16 amino acids. Germline V gives CDR1 SGHNT, CDR2 YYREEE (reference sequence). V was pared by 6 bases and J by 0 bases, with 13 bases between.

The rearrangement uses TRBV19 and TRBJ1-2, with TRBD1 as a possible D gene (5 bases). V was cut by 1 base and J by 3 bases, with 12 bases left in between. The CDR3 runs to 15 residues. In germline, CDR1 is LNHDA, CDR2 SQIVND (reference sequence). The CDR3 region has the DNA TGTGCCAGTAGTATAGGTGGGGGAGGCGACTATGGCTACACCTTC. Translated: CASSIGGGGDYGYTF.

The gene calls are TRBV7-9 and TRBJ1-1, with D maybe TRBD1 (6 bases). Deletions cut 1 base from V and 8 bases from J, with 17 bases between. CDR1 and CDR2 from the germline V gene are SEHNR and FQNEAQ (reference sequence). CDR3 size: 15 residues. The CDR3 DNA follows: TGTGCCAGCAGCTTAGTGGGCAGGGGTTCTGTCGAAGCTTTCTTT. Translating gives CASSLVGRGSVEAFF.

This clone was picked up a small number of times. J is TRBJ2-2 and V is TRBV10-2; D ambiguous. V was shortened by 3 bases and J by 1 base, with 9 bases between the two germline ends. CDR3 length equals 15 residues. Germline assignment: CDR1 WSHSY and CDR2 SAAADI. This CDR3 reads CASSDRLGNTGELFF. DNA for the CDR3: TGCGCCAGCAGTGACCGACTGGGGAACACCGGGGAGCTGTTTTTT.

The chain's CDR3 is CASSLLTDTQYF. The CDR3 DNA reads as TGTGCCAGCAGCCTTCTCACAGATACGCAGTATTTT. The chain employs TRBV5-6 and TRBJ2-3; no clear D. The CDR3 totals 12 residues. Germline CDR1 SGHDT, CDR2 YYEEEE. With 4 bases removed from V and 2 bases from J, the gap between germline ends came to 5 bases.

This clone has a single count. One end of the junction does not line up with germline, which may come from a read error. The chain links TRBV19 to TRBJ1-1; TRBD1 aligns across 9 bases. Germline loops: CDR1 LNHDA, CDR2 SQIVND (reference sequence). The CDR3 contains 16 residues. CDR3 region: CASSGTGKPLKHISNF. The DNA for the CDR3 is TGTGCCAGTAGTGGGACAGGGAAGCCACTGAAGCATATAAGTAATTTT.